This T cell receptor (beta chain) comes out of a study of blood T cell repertoires in COVID-19. About the research overall: PBMCs, B-cell-depleted T cells, or T cells were the source of the cDNA or gDNA that made up the material.

Original methodology: Reference gene primer amplification gave estimated nucleated cell counts. The method was immunoSEQ multiplex PCR; TCRdb's version includes in-frame clones alone and lacks a portion of them. V, J and clone size are taken as reported in that table, and D and trimming were inferred from the DNA itself. The sample lists about 89,000 clones; about 78% were seen once. The V end lost 4 bases, the J end lost 2 bases, and 17 bases lay between the germline ends. Per the germline V gene, CDR1 is SGHNT and CDR2 is YYREEE (reference sequence). The CDR3 covers 16 residues. This clone has more than one count but fewer than ten.

This chain connects TRBV5-4 to TRBJ2-3, with a possible D match to TRBD2 (5 bases). Material for sequencing was peripheral blood. This clonotype was sampled from a woman of 80 years or more with acute or convalescent COVID-19. CDR3 nucleotide sequence: TGTGCCAGCAGCCAAGCAGGACTTTTTTCCACAGATACGCAGTATTTT. Its protein is CASSQAGLFSTDTQYF.